This TCR beta chain was found in a study of STAT5B mutations in CD4+ large granular lymphocyte leukemia. The protocol was immunoSEQ multiplex PCR, while the TCRdb copy is restricted to in-frame clones and leaves out a portion. There are fewer than 50,000 clones in the sample; 65% to 85% occur only once, and 0.3% to 0.45% lies in the top ten. The CDR3 consists of 15 residues. V dropped 8 bases and J dropped 4 bases, with 20 bases sitting between them. Germline V gene sequence: CDR1 MNHNS, CDR2 SASEGT. The specimen sequenced was CD4+ T cells from blood buffy coats. The chain combines TRBV6-1 with TRBJ1-1; tentatively, D is TRBD1 (6 bases). The source of this sequence is a human donor in good health. For the CDR3, the DNA is TGTGCCAGCGTCCTATCCGGGGGGCTAAGCACTGAAGCTTTCTTT. As protein: CASVLSGGLSTEAFF.